This TCR beta chain was sequenced in a study of T cell responses to AZD1222 COVID-19 vaccine. Study findings and constraints: Repertoires were obtained solely post-peak T cell response. Reports indicate that nearly half of spike-specific TCRs are directed at unmutated variant regions. Among vaccine-associated CD4 TCRs, coverage spanned spike, with dominance at 160-218 and 743-854.

The data were produced by immunoSEQ multiplex PCR, yet TCRdb's version contains in-frame clones alone and is incomplete. The top ten clones hold roughly a quarter of a sample with fewer than 90,000 clones, approximately 86% of them seen once. Details on this clone: Its antigen is unknown.

V was trimmed by 7 bases and J by 5 bases, leaving 17 bases between them. Germline assignment: CDR1 MNHNY and CDR2 SVGAGI (reference sequence). The CDR3 covers 14 residues. The specimen was peripheral blood, collected on day 0 of AZD1222 vaccination. This TCR was sampled from an adult in good health. The chain couples TRBV6-6 to TRBJ1-1; D gene uncertain. Here the CDR3 reads CASTPMRLGTEAFF. DNA for the CDR3: TGTGCCAGCACTCCCATGCGTTTGGGGACTGAAGCTTTCTTT.